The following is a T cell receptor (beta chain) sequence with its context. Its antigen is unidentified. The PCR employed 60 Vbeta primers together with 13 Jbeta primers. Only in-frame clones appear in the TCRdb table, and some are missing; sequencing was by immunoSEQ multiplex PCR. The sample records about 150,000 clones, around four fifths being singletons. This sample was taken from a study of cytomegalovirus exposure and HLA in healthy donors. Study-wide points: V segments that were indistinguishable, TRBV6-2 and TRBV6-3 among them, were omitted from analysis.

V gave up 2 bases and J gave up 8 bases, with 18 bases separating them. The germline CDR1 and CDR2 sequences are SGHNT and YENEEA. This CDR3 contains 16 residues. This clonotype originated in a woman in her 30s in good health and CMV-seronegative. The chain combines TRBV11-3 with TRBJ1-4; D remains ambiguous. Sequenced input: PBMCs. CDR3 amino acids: CASSLLRARLGEKLFF. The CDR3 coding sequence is TGTGCCAGCAGCTTACTAAGAGCCAGGCTTGGGGAAAAACTGTTTTTT.